The count of the clone carrying this TCR beta chain is one. The antigen is unknown. This sample is part of a study of cytomegalovirus exposure and HLA in healthy donors. Study results and caveats: TCR beta chains numbering 164 were designated cytomegalovirus-associated. Later genetic work tied a missense DCLRE1C variant to beta-chain V and J trimming. A later analysis reportedly found that, within productive TCRs, an Asian-associated ancestry cluster had fewer N-insertions than the mean observed across the approximately 700 donors.

With 60 Vbeta and 13 Jbeta primers, the PCR was carried out. The assay was immunoSEQ multiplex PCR, and TCRdb's table has in-frame clones only and misses some. The sample has over 30,000 clones; roughly 80% are singletons. The germline gives CDR1 SGHNT, CDR2 YYREEE (reference sequence). The CDR3 extends over 14 amino acids. V shed 4 bases and J 6 bases; nucleotides not matched to a gene: 2. The chain recombines TRBV5-4 with TRBJ1-4; 11 nucleotides agree with TRBD1. This clonotype originated in a male donor in good health and CMV-seronegative. The sequencing sample was made of PBMCs. CDR3 loop: CASSQGQGDEKLFF. CDR3 nucleotide sequence: TGTGCCAGCAGCCAGGGACAGGGGGATGAAAAACTGTTTTTT. Filled out from reference TRBV5-4 and TRBJ1-4, the complete variable domain reads ETGVTQSPTHLIKTRGQQVTLRCSSQSGHNTVSWYQQALGQGPQFIFQYYREEENGRGNFPPRFSGLQFPNYSSELNVNALELDDSALYLCASSQGQGDEKLFFGSGTQLSVL.